The TCR beta chain under discussion was sequenced for a study of CD8 T cells in Susac syndrome. Sequencing of TCR beta was performed on blood CD8+ T cells and on blood CD4+ T cells. Negative isolation was applied to CD8+ and CD4+ T cells, and FACS enrichment was applied to TEMRA cells. Regarding the study as a whole: Individuals included in the TCR sequencing and HLA analysis were acknowledged by the study to be relatively few in number.

Random hexamers were used to reverse transcribe an amount of about 0.45 to 1 ug RNA. MiXCR, applied by TCRdb to the immunoSEQ multiplex PCR reads, yields one record per CDR3 protein. The sample contains about 130,000 distinct CDR3 sequences, 90% to 95% of which appear only once. V dropped 6 bases and J dropped 4 bases, with 8 bases sitting between them. The CDR3 is 11 amino acids. CDR1 is DFQATT, CDR2 SNEGSKA, per germline (reference sequence). Points on this clonotype: The antigen is undetermined.

The clonotype originates from a human donor in good health. The source material was CD4+ T cells from PBMCs. This chain links TRBV20-1 with TRBJ2-3; D gene uncertain. The CDR3 here is CSATAADTQYF. The CDR3 nucleotides read TGCAGTGCAACTGCGGCAGATACGCAGTATTTT.